Given below is one TCR beta chain in context. Its antigen is unknown. PCR used 60 Vbeta primers and 13 Jbeta primers. The protocol was immunoSEQ multiplex PCR, while the TCRdb copy is restricted to in-frame clones and leaves out a portion. The profile covers 200,000 to 250,000 clones, with 70% to 85% appearing a single time and 0.58% taken by the ten largest. This entry is derived from a study of cytomegalovirus exposure and HLA in healthy donors. Study-wide findings and caveats: Presence/absence results assume similar sequencing depth per donor, which may not hold.

This CDR3 comprises 14 residues. Germline loops: CDR1 SGHDN, CDR2 FVKESK. Trimming took 8 bases from V and 10 from J; bases not matched to a gene: 10. The specimen was PBMCs. The chain is built from TRBV14 and TRBJ2-1, with 11 bases identical to TRBD2. The receptor was isolated from a middle-aged woman in good health and CMV-seronegative. The chain's CDR3 is CASSIAGGPFEQFF. CDR3 bases: TGTGCCAGCTCTATAGCGGGGGGGCCATTCGAGCAGTTCTTC. The variable domain in full, completed from reference TRBV14 and TRBJ2-1, reads EAGVTQFPSHSVIEKGQTVTLRCDPISGHDNLYWYRRVMGKEIKFLLHFVKESKQDESGMPNNRFLAERTGGTYSTLKVQPAELEDSGVYFCASSIAGGPFEQFFGPGTRLTVL.